The 15 T cell receptor beta chains presented below share a single source sample, sequenced in a study of blood T cell repertoires in COVID-19. Assay used: immunoSEQ multiplex PCR; TCRdb lists only in-frame clones, some missing. The sample lists more than 300,000 clones, roughly 90% occurring once. Sequenced: PBMCs or T cells enriched from blood (not recorded which). The receptors here all came from a woman aged 25-40 years who had been exposed to COVID-19.

The V call is TRBV21-1, the J call TRBJ1-5. TRBV21-1 is designated a pseudogene. The CDR3 is 15 amino acids. CDR3 amino acids: CASSKARTGTGPQHF. The CDR3 region has the DNA TGTGCCAGCAGCAAAGCGCGTACTGGTACGGGTCCCCAGCATTTT.

The J gene is TRBJ2-2, the V gene TRBV24-1, with TRBD1 matching 9 bases. The CDR3 loop spans 16 amino acids. After removal of 3 bases from V and 0 bases from J, the junction contained 1 base not matched to a gene. Germline V CDR1 and CDR2: KGHDR, SFDVKD. The CDR3 DNA follows: TGTGCCACCAGTGATCGGACAGGGGCGAACACCGGGGAGCTGTTTTTT. Amino acid sequence: CATSDRTGANTGELFF.

This chain joins TRBV11-2 and TRBJ1-4; D ambiguous. Germline V gene sequence: CDR1 SGHAT, CDR2 FQNNGV. The CDR3 runs to 13 residues. V shed 3 bases and J shed 11 bases, with 13 bases lying between them. The CDR3 here is CASSLETYGKLFF. CDR3 coding DNA: TGTGCCAGCAGCTTGGAAACCTACGGGAAACTGTTTTTT. Based on the CDR3 plus reference TRBV11-2 and TRBJ1-4, the full variable domain is EAGVAQSPRYKIIEKRQSVAFWCNPISGHATLYWYQQILGQGPKLLIQFQNNGVVDDSQLPKDRFSAERLKGVDSTLKIQPAKLEDSAVYLCASSLETYGKLFFGSGTQLSVL.

The rearrangement uses TRBV9 and TRBJ2-4; D remains ambiguous. The V and J ends lost 0 bases and 10 bases respectively, with 14 bases between them. CDR1 is SGDLS and CDR2 is YYNGEE in the germline V gene. The CDR3 loop spans 14 amino acids. CDR3 residues: CASSVVPSDDIQYF. CDR3 nucleotide sequence: TGTGCCAGCAGCGTAGTACCCAGCGATGATATTCAGTACTTC.

V and J are TRBV7-8 and TRBJ2-1; TRBD1 might be the D (6 bases). CDR1 and CDR2 from the germline V gene are SGHVS and FQNEAQ. CDR3 length: 13 amino acids. Trimming shortened V by 5 bases and J by 5 bases, and 10 bases separated the two germline ends. DNA for the CDR3: TGTGCCAGCAGCCATGGGACAAACAATGAGCAGTTCTTC. Translation gives CASSHGTNNEQFF. Drawing the rest from reference TRBV7-8 and TRBJ2-1, the complete variable domain is GAGVSQSPRYKVAKRGQDVALRCDPISGHVSLFWYQQALGQGPEFLTYFQNEAQLDKSGLPSDRFFAERPEGSVSTLKIQRTQQEDSAVYLCASSHGTNNEQFFGPGTRLTVL.

The chain is built from TRBV4-1 and TRBJ2-1; the D gene is possibly TRBD2 (5 bases). Trimming shortened V by 0 bases and J by 4 bases, and 13 bases separated the two germline ends. Germline CDR1 is MGHRA and CDR2 is YSYEKL. There are 16 residues in the CDR3. The CDR3 is CASSQDTSGNYNEQFF. The CDR3 coding sequence is TGCGCCAGCAGCCAAGATACGAGCGGAAATTACAATGAGCAGTTCTTC.

The chain employs TRBV7-9 and TRBJ2-3; TRBD2 matches 14 bases. Germline values: CDR1 SEHNR, CDR2 FQNEAQ (reference sequence). Unmatched junction bases numbered 14, after V lost 2 bases and J lost 7 bases. This CDR3 is 19 amino acids long. In nucleotides, the CDR3 is TGTGCCAGCAGCTTATTTCCTCGACTAGCGGGGGGGTTCATGCATACGCAGTATTTT. It encodes CASSLFPRLAGGFMHTQYF.

V gene TRBV18 combines with J gene TRBJ2-5; 7 nucleotides match TRBD2. Germline lookup yields CDR1 KGHSH and CDR2 LQKENI. This CDR3 has 14 residues. V lost 8 bases to trimming and J lost 5 bases; unmatched junction nucleotides: 11. The CDR3 nucleotides read TGTGCCAGCATGGAACCGGGGGGAAAGGAGACCCAGTACTTC. Translated, it gives CASMEPGGKETQYF.

The chain links TRBV7-8 to TRBJ1-2; tentative D call: TRBD1 (5 bases). The CDR3 has 14 residues. Germline V gene data show CDR1 as SGHVS and CDR2 as FQNEAQ. With 1 base removed from V and 7 bases from J, the gap between germline ends came to 13 bases. For the CDR3, the DNA is TGTGCCAGCAGCTTAGGCGGGGGGACTTCTGGCTACACCTTC. This encodes CASSLGGGTSGYTF.

The chain uses TRBV5-1 and TRBJ2-5; D perhaps matches TRBD2 (6 bases). The CDR3 totals 18 residues. Trimming pared 1 base from V and 5 bases from J, leaving 24 bases between. CDR1 and CDR2 from the germline V gene are SGHRS and YFSETQ. The CDR3 protein is CASSLFLGGGLALETQYF. DNA for the CDR3: TGCGCCAGCAGCTTGTTCTTGGGTGGAGGTCTAGCGCTGGAGACCCAGTACTTC.

The rearrangement uses TRBV14 and TRBJ2-7; D not resolved. This CDR3 spans 15 amino acids. CDR1 SGHDN and CDR2 FVKESK come from the germline V gene. Between the trimmed V and J ends, which lost 0 bases and 3 bases, there was a span of 12 bases. The CDR3 loop is CASSQDWAGHYEQYF. CDR3 coding DNA: TGTGCCAGCAGCCAAGATTGGGCAGGTCACTACGAGCAGTACTTC.

This chain joins TRBV6-5 and TRBJ2-7; no reliable D call. CDR3 length: 14 amino acids. Germline loops: CDR1 MNHEY, CDR2 SVGAGI. V was trimmed by 4 bases and J by 2 bases, leaving 12 bases between them. CDR3 in amino acids: CASSFNSNPYEQYF. CDR3 DNA: TGTGCCAGCAGTTTCAATAGCAATCCCTACGAGCAGTACTTC.

The rearrangement joins TRBV9 to TRBJ2-3; the match to TRBD2 covers 16 bases. Looked up from germline, CDR1 is SGDLS and CDR2 is YYNGEE. This CDR3 is built from 18 residues. J gave up 2 bases and V 4 bases, and 7 bases lay outside the gene matches. For the CDR3, the DNA is TGTGCCAGCAGCCCAGGGACTAGCGGGGGGGGATACACAGATACGCAGTATTTT. Its protein product is CASSPGTSGGGYTDTQYF.

This chain joins TRBV19 and TRBJ2-3, with D perhaps matching TRBD2 (6 bases). Between the trimmed V and J ends, which lost 3 bases and 5 bases, there was a span of 15 bases. In germline, CDR1 is LNHDA, CDR2 SQIVND (reference sequence). The CDR3 consists of 15 residues. The CDR3 is CASSIAGPPGDTQYF. CDR3 coding DNA: TGTGCCAGTAGTATCGCGGGGCCCCCTGGAGATACGCAGTATTTT.

The rearrangement uses TRBV5-5 and TRBJ1-2, with D maybe TRBD1 (5 bases). Looked up from germline, CDR1 is SGHKS and CDR2 is YYEKEE (reference sequence). Trimming stripped 4 bases from V and 2 bases from J, with 21 bases between. The CDR3 length is 17 residues. CDR3: CASSLGPEGRVNYGYTF. In DNA, the CDR3 is TGTGCCAGCAGCCTAGGTCCGGAGGGCAGGGTGAACTATGGCTACACCTTC.